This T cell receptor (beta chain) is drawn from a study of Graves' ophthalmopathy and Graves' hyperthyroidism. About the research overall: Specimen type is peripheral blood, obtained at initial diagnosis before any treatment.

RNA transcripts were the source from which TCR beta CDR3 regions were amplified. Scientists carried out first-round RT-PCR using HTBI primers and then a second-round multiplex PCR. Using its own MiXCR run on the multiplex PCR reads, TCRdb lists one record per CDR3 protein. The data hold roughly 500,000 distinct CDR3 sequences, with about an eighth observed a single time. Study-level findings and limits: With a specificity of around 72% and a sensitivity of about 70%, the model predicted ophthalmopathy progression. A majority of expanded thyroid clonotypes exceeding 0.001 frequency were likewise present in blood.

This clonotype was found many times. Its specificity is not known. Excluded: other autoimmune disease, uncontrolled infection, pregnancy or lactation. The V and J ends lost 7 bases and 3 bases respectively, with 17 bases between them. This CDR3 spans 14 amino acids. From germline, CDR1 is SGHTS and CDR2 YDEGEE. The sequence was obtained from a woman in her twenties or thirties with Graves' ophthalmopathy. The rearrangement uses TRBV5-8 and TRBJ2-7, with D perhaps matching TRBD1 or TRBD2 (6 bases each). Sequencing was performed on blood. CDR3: CASCPLEGGYEQYF. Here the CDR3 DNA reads TGTGCCAGCTGCCCCCTGGAGGGGGGCTACGAGCAGTACTTC.